These 32 T cell receptor beta chains originate from one sample sequenced in a study of blood T cells in healthy people across ages. PCR was performed a second time for roughly 7 to 11 cycles using a sample-barcoded 5' primer and a J-beta primer mix. MiXCR, applied by TCRdb to the 5' RACE reads, yields one record per CDR3 protein. The table includes about 680,000 distinct CDR3 sequences, 45% to 50% detected once. The specimen was blood. These receptors came from a woman aged 55-70 years in good health.

This clonotype was counted a few times. The chain carries TRBV20-1 and TRBJ2-7; the D is unclear. The V and J ends lost 7 bases and 5 bases respectively, with 21 bases between them. This CDR3 is 14 amino acids long. Germline-derived CDR1 and CDR2 are DFQATT and SNEGSKA (reference sequence). In DNA, the CDR3 is TGCAGTGGGAGAGATGGAGTCCGAAGAGACGAGCAGTACTTC. This codes for CSGRDGVRRDEQYF.

With respect to this clonotype: A junction boundary mismatches the germline segment, possibly from a read error. This sequence joins TRBV6-6 and TRBJ2-7; TRBD1 matches at 7 bases. Germline V gene sequence: CDR1 MNHNY, CDR2 SVGAGI (reference sequence). The CDR3 has 13 residues. The CDR3 region is CASSPGGSYGQYF. The CDR3 bases are TGTGCCAGCAGCCCAGGGGGTTCCTACGGGCAGTACTTC.

Many counts were recorded for this clonotype. The chain couples TRBV5-1 to TRBJ2-7; 8 positions match TRBD2. Per the germline V gene, CDR1 is SGHRS and CDR2 is YFSETQ. Germline trimming cut 4 bases from V and 0 bases from J; bases unmatched to any gene: 15. CDR3 length: 18 residues. The CDR3 spells CASSPRTSRPSGSYEQYF. The CDR3 coding sequence is TGCGCCAGCAGCCCCCGGACTAGCCGCCCCTCGGGCTCCTACGAGCAGTACTTC. Filled out from reference TRBV5-1 and TRBJ2-7, the complete variable domain reads KAGVTQTPRYLIKTRGQQVTLSCSPISGHRSVSWYQQTPGQGLQFLFEYFSETQRNKGNFPGRFSGRQFSNSRSEMNVSTLELGDSALYLCASSPRTSRPSGSYEQYFGPGTRLTVT.

There are a few counts of this clonotype. Here the CDR3 reads CASTPRRDEQFF. The CDR3 DNA reads TGTGCCAGCACCCCTCGTAGGGATGAGCAGTTCTTC. V usage is TRBV7-3 and J usage is TRBJ2-1; D gene ambiguous. CDR3 length equals 12 residues. V was cut by 7 bases and J by 8 bases, with 12 bases left in between. CDR1 SGHTA and CDR2 FQGTGA come from the germline V gene. Supplemented by reference TRBV7-3 and TRBJ2-1, the full variable domain reads GAGVSQTPSNKVTEKGKYVELRCDPISGHTALYWYRQSLGQGPEFLIYFQGTGAADDSGLPNDRFFAVRPEGSVSTLKIQRTERGDSAVYLCASTPRRDEQFFGPGTRLTVL.

This clonotype was detected only a few times. The J gene is TRBJ2-5, the V gene TRBV6-6, with 8 bases aligning to TRBD2. J lost 11 bases, V lost 7 bases, and 24 bases had no gene match. This CDR3 region has 17 residues. Germline V lookup: CDR1 MNHNY, CDR2 SVGAGI (reference sequence). DNA of the CDR3: TGTGCCAGCAAAGGTTCCGGGACTAGTGGGAGGGCACGGGAGCAGTACTTC. Translating it yields CASKGSGTSGRAREQYF.

This clonotype was counted only a few times. The CDR3 loop reads CASSGQGRTDTQYF. CDR3 DNA sequence: TGTGCCAGCAGCGGACAGGGACGCACAGATACGCAGTATTTT. This rearrangement joins TRBV2 to TRBJ2-3, with 8 nucleotides matching TRBD1. V lost 6 bases, J lost 1 base, and 3 bases stayed unmatched. Per germline, CDR1 SNHLY and CDR2 FYNNEI. The CDR3 extends over 14 amino acids.

This CDR3 is CASSVGGLARTYEQYF. DNA for the CDR3: TGTGCCAGCAGCGTAGGGGGCCTAGCACGGACCTACGAGCAGTACTTC. The chain carries TRBV9 and TRBJ2-7; either TRBD1 or TRBD2 may fit D (5 bases each). Germline CDR1 is SGDLS and CDR2 is YYNGEE. The CDR3 extends over 16 amino acids. The ends were cut back, 0 bases at V and 2 bases at J, with 15 bases in the middle.

J is TRBJ2-7 and V is TRBV20-1; unclear D gene. CDR1 and CDR2 from the germline V gene are DFQATT and SNEGSKA (reference sequence). With 0 bases removed from V and 4 bases from J, the gap between germline ends came to 13 bases. The CDR3 runs 14 residues. The chain's CDR3 is CSARDPLILYEQYF. As DNA, the CDR3 is TGCAGTGCTAGAGATCCGCTTATCTTATACGAGCAGTACTTC.

The CDR3 region has the DNA TGCAGTGCCACAGTTTCCTACAATGAGCAGTTCTTC. Residues: CSATVSYNEQFF. The rearrangement links TRBV20-1 to TRBJ2-1; D is undetermined. The germline CDR1 and CDR2 sequences are DFQATT and SNEGSKA (reference sequence). V dropped 6 bases and J dropped 1 base, with 7 bases sitting between them. CDR3 length equals 12 residues.

This chain joins TRBV20-1 and TRBJ1-3, with 10 bases fitting TRBD1. The CDR3 totals 16 residues. Losses at the gene ends were 1 base for V and 4 bases for J; bases not matched to a gene: 7. Germline CDR1 reads DFQATT; CDR2 reads SNEGSKA (reference sequence). CDR3 bases: TGCAGTGCTAGAGGGGCGACAGGGGGCCTGGGAAACACCATATATTTT. Amino acid sequence: CSARGATGGLGNTIYF.

This clonotype was counted once. This chain uses TRBV28 with TRBJ2-1; maybe TRBD2 (5 bases). The CDR3 length is 14 residues. V was cut by 9 bases and J by 4 bases, with 16 bases left in between. Germline CDR1 reads MDHEN; CDR2 reads SYDVKM. The CDR3 DNA reads TGTGCCAGTTGGAAAGGGAGCTATTACAATGAGCAGTTCTTC. It translates to CASWKGSYYNEQFF.

This clonotype was counted once. This chain uses TRBV14 with TRBJ2-1; 9 nucleotides agree with TRBD2. The CDR3 is made up of 16 amino acids. The germline gives CDR1 SGHDN, CDR2 FVKESK. Losses at the gene ends were 2 bases for V and 10 bases for J; bases not matched to a gene: 12. CDR3 coding DNA: TGTGCCAGCAGCCAAAACCAGGCGGGAGGGCTTGAGGAGCAGTTCTTC. This sequence encodes CASSQNQAGGLEEQFF.

CDR3 DNA: TGTGCCAGCAGCAGATGGGGGGCGAACACCGGGGAGCTGTTTTTT. Translating gives CASSRWGANTGELFF. The genes are TRBV7-2 and TRBJ2-2, with D tentatively TRBD2 (6 bases). V lost 5 bases, J lost 0 bases, and 10 bases lay in between. The germline V gene encodes CDR1 SGHTA and CDR2 FQGNSA. The CDR3 runs to 15 residues.

Points on this clonotype: A much larger clone differs from this one at a single base, so this may be a read error. The chain links TRBV6-2 or TRBV6-3 to TRBJ2-7, with D perhaps TRBD1 (6 bases). Germline V CDR1 and CDR2: MNHEY, SVGEGT. The CDR3 has 14 amino acids. Trimming removed 6 bases from V and 3 bases from J, with 15 bases in between. CDR3 DNA: TGTGCCAGCAGAGCCGGGACACCTATCTACGAGCAGTACTTC. Translation: CASRAGTPIYEQYF.

The J gene is TRBJ2-4, the V gene TRBV3-1; TRBD2 matches at 12 bases. The CDR3 runs 15 residues. With V trimmed by 4 bases and J by 8 bases, 6 bases remained unmatched. Germline lookup yields CDR1 LGHDT and CDR2 YNNKEL (reference sequence). CDR3 residues: CASSPSGRGVDIQYF. The CDR3 DNA follows: TGTGCCAGCAGCCCTAGCGGGAGGGGAGTGGACATTCAGTACTTC.

The chain links TRBV5-1 to TRBJ2-5; 9 bases are a match to TRBD2. J gave up 3 bases and V 4 bases, and 10 bases lay outside the gene matches. The CDR3 sequence is 16 residues long. Germline values: CDR1 SGHRS, CDR2 YFSETQ. The CDR3 nucleotides read TGCGCCAGCAGCCCGGGTAGCGGGAGCGGGAAAGAGACCCAGTACTTC. This encodes CASSPGSGSGKETQYF.

In this sample, this clonotype turned up a few times. This chain uses TRBV3-1 with TRBJ2-5; a weak D match, TRBD2 (6 bases). The CDR3 covers 14 residues. Looked up from germline, CDR1 is LGHDT and CDR2 is YNNKEL (reference sequence). V was shortened by 4 bases and J by 2 bases, with 11 bases between the two germline ends. CDR3 region: CASSLASAQETQYF. CDR3 sequence (DNA): TGTGCCAGCAGCCTCGCTAGCGCTCAAGAGACCCAGTACTTC.

The chain links TRBV6-1 to TRBJ2-7; unclear D gene. Trimming shortened V by 2 bases and J by 2 bases, and 10 bases separated the two germline ends. The CDR3 has 14 residues. CDR1 is MNHNS, CDR2 SASEGT, per germline. The CDR3 nucleotides read TGTGCCAGCAGTGAACGTTTCGCAGCCTACGAGCAGTACTTC. Protein sequence: CASSERFAAYEQYF.

This clonotype occurred a few times. V is TRBV2 and J is TRBJ2-3; 7 bases are shared with TRBD2. V was pared by 1 base and J by 2 bases, with 6 bases of the junction left unmatched. In germline, CDR1 is SNHLY, CDR2 FYNNEI. This CDR3 is 16 amino acids long. CDR3 coding DNA: TGTGCCAGCAGTGAAGAGGCTAGCGGAAACACAGATACGCAGTATTTT. Translated, it gives CASSEEASGNTDTQYF. The entire variable domain, with the rest obtained from reference TRBV2 and TRBJ2-3, is as follows: EPEVTQTPSHQVTQMGQEVILRCVPISNHLYFYWYRQILGQKVEFLVSFYNNEISEKSEIFDDQFSVERPDGSNFTLKIRSTKLEDSAMYFCASSEEASGNTDTQYFGPGTRLTVL.

The chain employs TRBV4-2 and TRBJ2-3, with D possibly TRBD2 on 5 matching bases. The CDR3 sequence is 17 residues long. Trimming cost V 2 bases and J 0 bases, with 15 bases left between them. Per the germline V gene, CDR1 is LGHNA and CDR2 is YNFKEQ. As DNA, the CDR3 is TGTGCCAGCAGCCAAAAGGCATGGGCGGGTAGCACAGATACGCAGTATTTT. This translates into CASSQKAWAGSTDTQYF.

The chain employs TRBV25-1 and TRBJ2-7; TRBD1 aligns across 8 bases. Looked up from germline, CDR1 is MGHDK and CDR2 is SYGVNS. V trimming: 3 bases; J trimming: 6 bases; junction bases outside the gene matches: 7. The CDR3 covers 14 residues. The DNA for the CDR3 is TGTGCCAGCAGTGATCGGACAGGGCTGGGCGAGCAGTACTTC. This codes for CASSDRTGLGEQYF.

A few counts support this clonotype. The chain recombines TRBV20-1 with TRBJ2-7, with TRBD2 matching 7 bases. V was pared by 0 bases and J by 5 bases, with 10 bases of the junction left unmatched. Germline CDR1 is DFQATT and CDR2 is SNEGSKA (reference sequence). The CDR3 totals 15 residues. The CDR3: CSARDGLRESDEQYF. For the CDR3, the DNA is TGCAGTGCTAGAGATGGGTTGCGGGAGAGCGACGAGCAGTACTTC.

The rearrangement uses TRBV6-6 and TRBJ2-2, with 8 bases lining up with TRBD1. The CDR3 extends over 14 amino acids. V lost 6 bases to trimming and J lost 6 bases; unmatched junction nucleotides: 6. Germline assignment: CDR1 MNHNY and CDR2 SVGAGI (reference sequence). The CDR3 DNA reads as TGTGCCAGCAGCCGACAGGGGCGGCCCGGGGAGCTGTTTTTT. This sequence encodes CASSRQGRPGELFF.

The V and J genes are TRBV6-6 and TRBJ2-2; 10 bases are a match to TRBD1. Germline CDR1 and CDR2: MNHNY and SVGAGI (reference sequence). With V trimmed by 6 bases and J by 6 bases, 10 bases remained unmatched. There are 16 residues in the CDR3. CDR3 DNA sequence: TGTGCCAGCAGGCGACCAGGACAGGGGGGATCCGGGGAGCTGTTTTTT. As protein: CASRRPGQGGSGELFF.

The chain carries TRBV9 and TRBJ2-5; no reliable D call. The germline V gene encodes CDR1 SGDLS and CDR2 YYNGEE. V was trimmed by 1 base and J by 11 bases, leaving 9 bases between them. The CDR3 spans 11 residues. The CDR3 reads CASSVSHEQYF. The CDR3 DNA reads as TGTGCCAGCAGCGTATCCCATGAGCAGTACTTC. Drawing the rest from reference TRBV9 and TRBJ2-5, the complete variable domain is DSGVTQTPKHLITATGQRVTLRCSPRSGDLSVYWYQQSLDQGLQFLIQYYNGEERAKGNILERFSAQQFPDLHSELNLSSLELGDSALYFCASSVSHEQYFGPGTRLLVL.

The chain recombines TRBV7-9 with TRBJ1-1; tentative D call: TRBD1 (6 bases). Looked up from germline, CDR1 is SEHNR and CDR2 is FQNEAQ (reference sequence). The CDR3 consists of 14 residues. Trimming cost V 5 bases and J 3 bases, with 13 bases left between them. In nucleotides, the CDR3 is TGTGCCAGCAGCAACCTGGACAGATACACTGAAGCTTTCTTT. Translation: CASSNLDRYTEAFF.

This clonotype appeared many times. V is TRBV20-1 and J is TRBJ2-4; a possible D gene is TRBD1 (5 bases). The CDR3 loop spans 15 amino acids. Trimming took off 6 bases at V and 0 bases at J, with 15 bases between the two ends. Germline V gene sequence: CDR1 DFQATT, CDR2 SNEGSKA (reference sequence). As DNA, the CDR3 is TGCAGTGCCAGAAAAGACAGAGTAGCCAAAAACATTCAGTACTTC. As protein: CSARKDRVAKNIQYF.

The gene calls are TRBV4-1 and TRBJ2-1, with 9 nucleotides matching TRBD2. With V trimmed by 4 bases and J by 3 bases, 7 bases remained unmatched. The CDR3 is 16 amino acids. CDR1 MGHRA and CDR2 YSYEKL come from the germline V gene. CDR3 sequence: CASSREPSGNYNEQFF. DNA of the CDR3: TGCGCCAGCAGCCGGGAGCCTAGCGGGAACTACAATGAGCAGTTCTTC.

The CDR3 loop is CSAILVSDTQYF. Here the CDR3 DNA reads TGCAGTGCCATTCTAGTTTCAGATACGCAGTATTTT. V gene TRBV20-1 combines with J gene TRBJ2-3; D unresolved. V lost 6 bases and J 4 bases, leaving 11 bases between the germline ends. Germline V CDR1 and CDR2: DFQATT, SNEGSKA (reference sequence). This CDR3 is 12 amino acids long.

V usage is TRBV7-2 and J usage is TRBJ2-7; 8 nucleotides align to TRBD1. Germline V gene sequence: CDR1 SGHTA, CDR2 FQGNSA. The CDR3 extends over 17 amino acids. With 5 bases clipped from V and 4 bases from J, the junction kept 16 bases outside the gene matches. CDR3 in DNA: TGTGCCAGCAGCCGAGACCTCTCAGACAGGGGCGGATACGAGCAGTACTTC. Protein product: CASSRDLSDRGGYEQYF.

The V call is TRBV15, the J call TRBJ2-5; TRBD2 matches at 10 bases. This CDR3 spans 18 amino acids. Germline CDR1 is LNHNV and CDR2 is YYDKDF (reference sequence). J was trimmed by 7 bases and V by 0 bases; bases with no gene match: 14. CDR3 DNA: TGTGCCACCAGCAGAGAGGTCCTAGCGGGAGCGACTAGGGCGACCCAGTACTTC. It encodes CATSREVLAGATRATQYF.

As for this clonotype: One end of the junction is discordant with germline, which a read error may explain. V and J are TRBV6-5 and TRBJ2-1, with a tentative D call TRBD2 (6 bases). The CDR3 spans 13 residues. CDR1 and CDR2 (germline): MNHEY, SVGAGI. CDR3 sequence reads: CTSSRRERYEQFF. DNA of the CDR3: TGTACCAGCAGTCGGAGGGAGAGATATGAGCAGTTCTTC.